One and the same sample provided the 27 T cell receptor beta chains below, sequenced in a study of T cell responses to AZD1222 COVID-19 vaccine. Libraries were prepared by immunoSEQ multiplex PCR; TCRdb keeps only in-frame clonotypes and omits some of them. The sample holds about 110,000 clones, 70% to 90% seen once. The specimen comprised peripheral blood, sampled on day 0 of AZD1222 vaccination. Every receptor here comes from an adult in good health.

This chain uses TRBV19 with TRBJ1-1; D is unclear. Trimming removed 3 bases from V and 8 bases from J, with 7 bases in between. This CDR3 has 11 amino acids. Germline loops: CDR1 LNHDA, CDR2 SQIVND (reference sequence). CDR3 bases: TGTGCCAGTAGTATTTACGGGGAAGCTTTCTTT. Amino acid sequence: CASSIYGEAFF.

This chain uses TRBV19 with TRBJ1-6; D perhaps matches TRBD1 (5 bases). From germline, CDR1 is LNHDA and CDR2 SQIVND (reference sequence). The germline V and J ends were trimmed by 5 bases and 7 bases, with 12 bases remaining between them. This CDR3 is built from 14 residues. CDR3 sequence (DNA): TGTGCCAGTAGTTGGGACCGCGGAAATTCACCCCTCCACTTT. Its translation is CASSWDRGNSPLHF.

The chain uses TRBV6-5 and TRBJ2-6; no definite D call. Germline V gene data show CDR1 as MNHEY and CDR2 as SVGAGI. Trimming removed 7 bases from V and 2 bases from J, with 9 bases in between. This CDR3 contains 14 residues. The CDR3 nucleotides read TGTGCCAGCATCGCGCAACCTGGGGCCAACGTCCTGACTTTC. Encoded protein: CASIAQPGANVLTF.

The chain joins TRBV7-8 to TRBJ1-6; D might be TRBD1 (6 bases). The germline gives CDR1 SGHVS, CDR2 FQNEAQ. The CDR3 sequence is 16 residues long. The V gene lost 5 bases and the J gene lost 7 bases, with 18 bases spanning the gap. For the CDR3, the DNA is TGTGCCAGCAGCCCAAATTTGGGGGCTCGGAATTCACCCCTCCACTTT. Translation: CASSPNLGARNSPLHF.

The chain carries TRBV5-1 and TRBJ2-3; perhaps TRBD1 as D (5 bases). The CDR3 spans 15 residues. V shed 0 bases and J shed 4 bases, with 12 bases lying between them. Germline CDR1 and CDR2: SGHRS and YFSETQ. The CDR3 DNA reads TGCGCCAGCAGCTTGGTTCAGGGTGGACCAGATACGCAGTATTTT. Its translation: CASSLVQGGPDTQYF.

The chain is built from TRBV6-5 and TRBJ2-1; 8 bases align to TRBD2. Germline V gene lookup returns CDR1 MNHEY and CDR2 SVGAGI. V shed 2 bases and J 8 bases; nucleotides not matched to a gene: 5. This CDR3 has 14 residues. CDR3 region: CASSYVGGVDEQFF. The CDR3 coding sequence is TGTGCCAGCAGTTACGTCGGGGGGGTCGATGAGCAGTTCTTC.

The chain uses TRBV12-3 or TRBV12-4 and TRBJ2-1; weak D call: TRBD2 (5 bases). Trimming removed 10 bases from V and 5 bases from J, with 12 bases in between. The CDR3 covers 12 residues. The CDR3 DNA sequence: TGTGCCACCTCGAGGGAAAACAATGAGCAGTTCTTC. It specifies CATSRENNEQFF.

The chain couples TRBV19 to TRBJ1-6, with D possibly being TRBD1 (5 bases). Trimming stripped 9 bases from V and 1 base from J, with 13 bases between. The CDR3 has 15 residues. CDR1 LNHDA and CDR2 SQIVND come from the germline V gene (reference sequence). CDR3 nucleotides: TGTGCCAGCCGGGGCTCGGGGTCCTATAATTCACCCCTCCACTTT. Translation: CASRGSGSYNSPLHF.

This sequence joins TRBV24-1 and TRBJ2-1, with D perhaps being TRBD1 or TRBD2 (6 bases each). V lost 0 bases to trimming and J lost 8 bases, with 13 bases between them. Germline V gene sequence: CDR1 KGHDR, CDR2 SFDVKD. The CDR3 contains 15 residues. In DNA, the CDR3 is TGTGCCACCAGTGATTTGAGGGGGGCCAGGGATGAGCAGTTCTTC. Its translation: CATSDLRGARDEQFF.

The chain couples TRBV5-5 to TRBJ1-3, with D possibly matching TRBD1 (5 bases). The V end lost 4 bases, the J end lost 1 base, and 9 bases lay between the germline ends. The CDR3 length is 14 residues. Germline values: CDR1 SGHKS, CDR2 YYEKEE (reference sequence). The CDR3 spells CASSPGGSGNTIYF. The CDR3 DNA is TGTGCCAGCAGCCCGGGGGGGTCTGGAAACACCATATATTTT.

This clone was recorded a few times. The chain uses TRBV7-2 and TRBJ1-2; TRBD1 matches at 7 bases. This CDR3 comprises 15 residues. CDR1 is SGHTA and CDR2 is FQGNSA in the germline V gene. The J segment lost 4 bases and the V segment lost 3 bases, leaving 8 bases of the junction unmatched. This chain's CDR3 is CASSLGHRGVYGYTF. CDR3 bases: TGTGCCAGCAGCTTGGGACACAGGGGCGTCTATGGCTACACCTTC.

This clone was seen just once. V gene TRBV5-1 combines with J gene TRBJ2-5; D tentatively fits TRBD1 or TRBD2 (6 bases each). CDR1 SGHRS and CDR2 YFSETQ come from the germline V gene. This CDR3 region has 14 residues. V gave up 4 bases and J gave up 5 bases, with 15 bases separating them. This chain's CDR3 is CASSIGGGIETQYF. DNA of the CDR3: TGCGCCAGCAGCATTGGAGGGGGGATCGAGACCCAGTACTTC.

This clone was seen once. This rearrangement joins TRBV7-9 to TRBJ2-3, with TRBD2 matching 11 bases. Trimming cost V 5 bases and J 0 bases; bases outside gene matches: 7. CDR3 size: 17 residues. Germline CDR1 reads SEHNR; CDR2 reads FQNEAQ (reference sequence). As DNA, the CDR3 is TGTGCCAGCAGCACCCCTAGCGGGGGGCGGAGCACAGATACGCAGTATTTT. This translates into CASSTPSGGRSTDTQYF. The full variable domain, completed using reference TRBV7-9 and TRBJ2-3, is DTGVSQNPRHKITKRGQNVTFRCDPISEHNRLYWYRQTLGQGPEFLTYFQNEAQLEKSRLLSDRFSAERPKGSFSTLEIQRTEQGDSAMYLCASSTPSGGRSTDTQYFGPGTRLTVL.

The chain combines TRBV5-4 with TRBJ1-5; 8 nucleotides line up with TRBD1. This CDR3 region has 16 residues. The V gene end was trimmed by 4 bases and the J gene end by 1 base; junction bases not matched to a gene: 7. Germline assignment: CDR1 SGHNT and CDR2 YYREEE (reference sequence). The CDR3 is CASSQTTGGSNQPQHF. CDR3 in DNA: TGTGCCAGCAGCCAAACCACAGGGGGAAGCAATCAGCCCCAGCATTTT.

This clone was seen more than once but under ten times. The V call is TRBV7-9, the J call TRBJ2-3; D unresolved. V was shortened by 5 bases and J by 2 bases, with 14 bases between the two germline ends. Germline CDR1 SEHNR, CDR2 FQNEAQ (reference sequence). This CDR3 contains 15 residues. The chain's CDR3 is CASSTYQHSTDTQYF. The CDR3 region has the DNA TGTGCCAGCAGCACTTATCAGCACTCCACAGATACGCAGTATTTT.

The J gene is TRBJ1-4, the V gene TRBV28; TRBD1 agrees at 9 bases. Germline V CDR1 and CDR2: MDHEN, SYDVKM. The CDR3 is 14 residues long. The trim removed 6 bases at V and 8 bases at J, leaving 7 bases unmatched. The CDR3 here is CASSSGTGREKLFF. Here the CDR3 DNA reads TGTGCCAGCAGCTCCGGGACAGGGAGGGAAAAACTGTTTTTT.

The V and J genes are TRBV7-8 and TRBJ2-1, with 7 positions matching TRBD2. V was clipped by 5 bases and J by 6 bases; unmatched bases: 4. The CDR3 consists of 13 residues. Per the germline V gene, CDR1 is SGHVS and CDR2 is FQNEAQ. CDR3 bases: TGTGCCAGCAGCACCTCTAGCGGCAATGAGCAGTTCTTC. Residues: CASSTSSGNEQFF.

The rearrangement joins TRBV11-3 to TRBJ2-5; D may be TRBD1 or TRBD2 (5 bases each). The germline gives CDR1 SGHNT, CDR2 YENEEA. CDR3 size: 15 residues. V lost 1 base and J lost 2, with 11 bases in between. This CDR3 reads CASSLGGTEQETQYF. The CDR3 bases are TGTGCCAGCAGCTTAGGTGGGACGGAACAAGAGACCCAGTACTTC.

This clone was observed a few times. The gene calls are TRBV2 and TRBJ1-2; TRBD1 is a possible D gene (5 bases). Per the germline V gene, CDR1 is SNHLY and CDR2 is FYNNEI. V gave up 9 bases and J gave up 5 bases, with 16 bases separating them. CDR3 size: 13 residues. CDR3 sequence (DNA): TGTGCCAGGTTGGGGCTCCGGAGTTATGGCTACACCTTC. It codes for CARLGLRSYGYTF.

The chain couples TRBV19 to TRBJ1-2; 7 nucleotides match TRBD1. Per the germline V gene, CDR1 is LNHDA and CDR2 is SQIVND (reference sequence). The CDR3 consists of 15 residues. V lost 3 bases to trimming and J lost 1 base; unmatched junction nucleotides: 5. CDR3 in DNA: TGTGCCAGTAGTATCCTGACAGGGCATAACTATGGCTACACCTTC. This encodes CASSILTGHNYGYTF. Together with reference TRBV19 and TRBJ1-2, the CDR3 gives the full variable domain: DGGITQSPKYLFRKEGQNVTLSCEQNLNHDAMYWYRQDPGQGLRLIYYSQIVNDFQKGDIAEGYSVSREKKESFPLTVTSAQKNPTAFYLCASSILTGHNYGYTFGSGTRLTVV.

The chain carries TRBV7-2 and TRBJ2-2; 9 bases are a match to TRBD2. V shed 6 bases and J 7 bases; nucleotides not matched to a gene: 9. CDR1 is SGHTA, CDR2 FQGNSA, per germline. This CDR3 comprises 15 residues. This chain's CDR3 is CASRKSGGTSGELFF. In nucleotides, the CDR3 is TGTGCCAGCAGAAAAAGCGGGGGGACGAGCGGGGAGCTGTTTTTT.

The DNA for the CDR3 is TGTGCCAGCAGCCGCAGGGGGGAATACGAGCAGTACTTC. This codes for CASSRRGEYEQYF. The chain carries TRBV3-1 (or the pseudogene TRBV3-2) and TRBJ2-7; D possibly corresponds to TRBD1 (7 bases). V was shortened by 4 bases and J by 4 bases, with 11 bases between the two germline ends. Looked up from germline, CDR1 is LGHDT and CDR2 is YNNKEL (reference sequence). There are 13 residues in the CDR3.

The chain combines TRBV30 with TRBJ2-5; no clear D. V shed 3 bases and J shed 4 bases, with 9 bases lying between them. Germline CDR1 and CDR2: GTSNPN and SVGIG (reference sequence). The CDR3 sequence is 12 residues long. In DNA, the CDR3 is TGTGCCTGGAGGGTGGGCGGAGAGACCCAGTACTTC. Protein sequence: CAWRVGGETQYF. The whole variable domain, remainder taken from reference TRBV30 and TRBJ2-5, is SQTIHQWPATLVQPVGSPLSLECTVEGTSNPNLYWYRQAAGRGLQLLFYSVGIGQISSEVPQNLSASRPQDRQFILSSKKLLLSDSGFYLCAWRVGGETQYFGPGTRLLVL.

The CDR3, as DNA: TGTGCCAGCAGCCGGGGCCGCCAAGAGACCCAGTACTTC. It yields the protein CASSRGRQETQYF. The V call is TRBV6-5, the J call TRBJ2-5; possibly TRBD1 or TRBD2 for D (5 bases each). This CDR3 is 13 amino acids long. V lost 6 bases, J lost 1 base, and 9 bases lay in between. In germline, CDR1 is MNHEY, CDR2 SVGAGI.

The chain joins TRBV5-1 to TRBJ2-3, with a possible D match to TRBD2 (5 bases). This CDR3 spans 14 amino acids. Deletions cut 4 bases from V and 6 bases from J, with 15 bases between. Germline-derived CDR1 and CDR2 are SGHRS and YFSETQ. The CDR3 reads CASSVGGWLDTQYF. Here the CDR3 DNA reads TGCGCCAGCAGCGTCGGCGGGTGGCTGGATACGCAGTATTTT. Using reference TRBV5-1 and TRBJ2-3 for the parts outside the CDR3, the full variable domain is KAGVTQTPRYLIKTRGQQVTLSCSPISGHRSVSWYQQTPGQGLQFLFEYFSETQRNKGNFPGRFSGRQFSNSRSEMNVSTLELGDSALYLCASSVGGWLDTQYFGPGTRLTVL.

The chain employs TRBV2 and TRBJ2-7, with 10 bases fitting TRBD1. There are 15 residues in the CDR3. Per germline, CDR1 SNHLY and CDR2 FYNNEI. After removal of 6 bases from V and 2 bases from J, the junction contained 7 bases not matched to a gene. The CDR3 protein is CASSAPDRGTYEQYF. DNA of the CDR3: TGTGCCAGCAGCGCCCCGGACAGGGGGACCTACGAGCAGTACTTC.

The rearrangement uses TRBV2 and TRBJ2-5, with 7 bases identical to TRBD1. CDR3 length: 15 residues. CDR1 and CDR2 from the germline V gene are SNHLY and FYNNEI. V was pared by 6 bases and J by 5 bases, with 12 bases of the junction left unmatched. The CDR3 DNA is TGTGCCAGCAGCGCACAGGGGAATTCGTGGGAGACCCAGTACTTC. Amino acid sequence: CASSAQGNSWETQYF.